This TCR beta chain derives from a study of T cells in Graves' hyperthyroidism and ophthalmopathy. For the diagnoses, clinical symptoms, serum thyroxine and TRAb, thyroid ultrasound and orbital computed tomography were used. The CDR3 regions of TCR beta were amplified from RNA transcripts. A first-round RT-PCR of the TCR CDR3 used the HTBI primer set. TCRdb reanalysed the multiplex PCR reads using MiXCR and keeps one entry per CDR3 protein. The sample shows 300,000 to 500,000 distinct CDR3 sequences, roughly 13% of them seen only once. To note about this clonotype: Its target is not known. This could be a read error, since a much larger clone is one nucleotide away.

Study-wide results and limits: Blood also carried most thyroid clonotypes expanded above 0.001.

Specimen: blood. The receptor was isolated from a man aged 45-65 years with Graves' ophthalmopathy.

CDR3 coding DNA: TGTGCCATCAGTGAGTTGGGGACAGGGTCCTACTACGAGCAGTACTTC. Residues: CAISELGTGSYYEQYF. V and J are TRBV10-3 and TRBJ2-7, with 9 bases lining up with TRBD1. There are 16 residues in the CDR3. Germline CDR1 and CDR2: ENHRY and SYGVKD. The V gene end was trimmed by 1 base and the J gene end by 3 bases; junction bases not matched to a gene: 7.